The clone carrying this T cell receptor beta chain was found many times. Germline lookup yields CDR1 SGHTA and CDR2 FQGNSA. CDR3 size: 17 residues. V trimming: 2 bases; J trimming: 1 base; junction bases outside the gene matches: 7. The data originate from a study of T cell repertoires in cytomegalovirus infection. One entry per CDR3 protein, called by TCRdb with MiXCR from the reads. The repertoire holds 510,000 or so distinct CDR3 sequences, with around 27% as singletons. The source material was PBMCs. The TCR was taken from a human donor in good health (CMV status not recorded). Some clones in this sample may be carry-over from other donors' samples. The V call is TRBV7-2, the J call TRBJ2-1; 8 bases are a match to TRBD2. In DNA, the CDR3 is TGTGCCAGCAGCTTACAGGTTAGCGGGAAATCCTACAATGAGCAGTTCTTC. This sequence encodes CASSLQVSGKSYNEQFF.